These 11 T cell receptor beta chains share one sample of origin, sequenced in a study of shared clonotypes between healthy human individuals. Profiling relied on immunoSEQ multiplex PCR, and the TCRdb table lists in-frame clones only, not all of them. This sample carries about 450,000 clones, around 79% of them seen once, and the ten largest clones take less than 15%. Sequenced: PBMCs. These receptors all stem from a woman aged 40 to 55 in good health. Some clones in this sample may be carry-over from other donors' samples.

The CDR3 loop is CASSPDSIYEQYF. CDR3 bases: TGTGCCAGCAGTCCTGACTCGATCTACGAGCAGTACTTC. The chain recombines TRBV12-1 with TRBJ2-7; the table's D call TRBD2 went unverified against the DNA. TRBV12-1 corresponds to a pseudogene. The CDR3 consists of 13 residues.

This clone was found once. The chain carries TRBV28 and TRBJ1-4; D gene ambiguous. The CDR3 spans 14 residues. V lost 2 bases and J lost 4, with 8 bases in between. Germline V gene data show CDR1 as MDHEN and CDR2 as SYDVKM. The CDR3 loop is CASSLRGVNEKLFF. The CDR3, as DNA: TGTGCCAGCAGTTTAAGAGGTGTTAATGAAAAACTGTTTTTT.

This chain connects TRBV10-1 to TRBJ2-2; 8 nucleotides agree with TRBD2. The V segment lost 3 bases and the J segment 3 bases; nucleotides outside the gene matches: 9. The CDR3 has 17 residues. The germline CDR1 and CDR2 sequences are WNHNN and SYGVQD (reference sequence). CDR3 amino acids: CASSDRGTRSYTGELFF. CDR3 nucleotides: TGCGCCAGCAGTGACCGAGGGACTAGATCGTACACCGGGGAGCTGTTTTTT.

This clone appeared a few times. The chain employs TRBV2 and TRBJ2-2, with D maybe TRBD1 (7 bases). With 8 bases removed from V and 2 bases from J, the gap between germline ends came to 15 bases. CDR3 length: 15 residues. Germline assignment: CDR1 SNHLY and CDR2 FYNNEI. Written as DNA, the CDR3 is TGTGCCAGCCAGGAGGGACAGAAAAACACCGGGGAGCTGTTTTTT. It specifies CASQEGQKNTGELFF. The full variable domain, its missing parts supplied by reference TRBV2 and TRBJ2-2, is EPEVTQTPSHQVTQMGQEVILRCVPISNHLYFYWYRQILGQKVEFLVSFYNNEISEKSEIFDDQFSVERPDGSNFTLKIRSTKLEDSAMYFCASQEGQKNTGELFFGEGSRLTVL.

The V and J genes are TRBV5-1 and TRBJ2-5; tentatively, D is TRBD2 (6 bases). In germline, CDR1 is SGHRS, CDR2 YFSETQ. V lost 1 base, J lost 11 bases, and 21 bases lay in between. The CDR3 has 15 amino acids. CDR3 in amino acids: CASSLSGRDSGGQYF. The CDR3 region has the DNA TGCGCCAGCAGCTTGTCGGGCAGGGACTCAGGAGGGCAGTACTTC. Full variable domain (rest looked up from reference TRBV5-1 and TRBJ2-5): KAGVTQTPRYLIKTRGQQVTLSCSPISGHRSVSWYQQTPGQGLQFLFEYFSETQRNKGNFPGRFSGRQFSNSRSEMNVSTLELGDSALYLCASSLSGRDSGGQYFGPGTRLLVL.

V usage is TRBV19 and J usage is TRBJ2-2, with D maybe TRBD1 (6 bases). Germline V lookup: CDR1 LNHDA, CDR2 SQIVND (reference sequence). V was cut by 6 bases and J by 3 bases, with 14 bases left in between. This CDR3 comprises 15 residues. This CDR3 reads CASSRTAVYTGELFF. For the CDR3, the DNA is TGTGCCAGTAGCAGGACAGCCGTTTACACCGGGGAGCTGTTTTTT. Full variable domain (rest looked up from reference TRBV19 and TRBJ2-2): DGGITQSPKYLFRKEGQNVTLSCEQNLNHDAMYWYRQDPGQGLRLIYYSQIVNDFQKGDIAEGYSVSREKKESFPLTVTSAQKNPTAFYLCASSRTAVYTGELFFGEGSRLTVL.

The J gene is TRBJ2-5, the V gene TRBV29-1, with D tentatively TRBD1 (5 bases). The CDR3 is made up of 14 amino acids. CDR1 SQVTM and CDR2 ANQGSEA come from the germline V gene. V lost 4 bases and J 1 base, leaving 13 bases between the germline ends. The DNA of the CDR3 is TGCAGCGTTGGGCAGGGCAGTCTCCAAGAGACCCAGTACTTC. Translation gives CSVGQGSLQETQYF.

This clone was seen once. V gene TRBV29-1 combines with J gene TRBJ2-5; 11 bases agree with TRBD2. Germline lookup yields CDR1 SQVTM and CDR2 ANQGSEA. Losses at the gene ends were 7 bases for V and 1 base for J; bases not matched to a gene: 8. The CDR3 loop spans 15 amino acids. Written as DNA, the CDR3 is TGCAGCGGTGCTACTAGCGGGGGAGGCCAAGAGACCCAGTACTTC. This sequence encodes CSGATSGGGQETQYF.

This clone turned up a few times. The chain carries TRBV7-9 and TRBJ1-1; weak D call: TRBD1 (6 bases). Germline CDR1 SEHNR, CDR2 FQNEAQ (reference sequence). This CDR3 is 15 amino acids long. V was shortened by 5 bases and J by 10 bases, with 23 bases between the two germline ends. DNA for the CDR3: TGTGCCAGCAGCCCGCTGAGGGTGGGGGCGGAGAGAGCTTTCTTT. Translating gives CASSPLRVGAERAFF.

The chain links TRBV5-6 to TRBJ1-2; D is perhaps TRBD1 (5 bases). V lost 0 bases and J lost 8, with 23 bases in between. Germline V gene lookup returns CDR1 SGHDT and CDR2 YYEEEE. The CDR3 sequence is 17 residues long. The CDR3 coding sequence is TGTGCCAGCAGCTTGGAGGCTGGGGCTCCATTGGTCGCGGGCTACACCTTC. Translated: CASSLEAGAPLVAGYTF.

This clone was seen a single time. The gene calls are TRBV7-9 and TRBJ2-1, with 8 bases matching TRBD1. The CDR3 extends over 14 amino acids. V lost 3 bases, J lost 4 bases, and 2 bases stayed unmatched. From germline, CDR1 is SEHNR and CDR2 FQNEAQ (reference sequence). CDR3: CASSFDRGYNEQFF. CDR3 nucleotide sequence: TGTGCCAGCAGCTTCGACAGGGGTTACAATGAGCAGTTCTTC. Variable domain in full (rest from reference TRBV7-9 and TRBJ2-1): DTGVSQNPRHKITKRGQNVTFRCDPISEHNRLYWYRQTLGQGPEFLTYFQNEAQLEKSRLLSDRFSAERPKGSFSTLEIQRTEQGDSAMYLCASSFDRGYNEQFFGPGTRLTVL.